The next 21 T cell receptor beta chains were all read from a single sample in a study of metastatic and nonmetastatic thyroid tumors. TCRdb re-analyzed the PCR reads using MiXCR. In the table there are more than 25,000 clones, 10% to 14% of which are singletons. Every patient was untreated before thyroid surgery. The specimen was blood. The receptors shown here come from a female donor with papillary thyroid cancer or a benign thyroid nodule (not recorded which). Some clones in this sample may be carry-over from other donors' samples.

This clone was counted ten times or more. The genes are TRBV4-3 and TRBJ2-3; perhaps TRBD2 as D (5 bases). The V and J ends lost 0 bases and 0 bases respectively, with 10 bases between them. The length of the CDR3 is 16 residues. CDR1 is LGHNA, CDR2 YSLEER, per germline. DNA for the CDR3: TGCGCCAGCAGCCAAGATTACGCTAGCAGCACAGATACGCAGTATTTT. Encoded protein: CASSQDYASSTDTQYF.

In its sample, this clone was seen a few times. The CDR3 nucleotides read TGTGCCTGGAGTCTAGCGGGGGGGCCCCGCTCCTACGAGCAGTACTTC. Its translation is CAWSLAGGPRSYEQYF. V gene TRBV30 combines with J gene TRBJ2-7; 12 bases align to TRBD2. With 2 bases clipped from V and 0 bases from J, the junction kept 5 bases outside the gene matches. This CDR3 is 16 amino acids long. The germline V gene has CDR1 GTSNPN and CDR2 SVGIG (reference sequence).

This clone has at least ten counts. V usage is TRBV5-1 and J usage is TRBJ1-3; maybe TRBD1 (5 bases). Germline CDR1 reads SGHRS; CDR2 reads YFSETQ. The CDR3 has 16 residues. The germline V and J ends were trimmed by 4 bases and 0 bases, with 14 bases remaining between them. In nucleotides, the CDR3 is TGCGCCAGCAGCCTATCGACAGCGAGCTCTGGAAACACCATATATTTT. It encodes CASSLSTASSGNTIYF.

This clone has a count of ten or more. V gene TRBV7-2 combines with J gene TRBJ1-2, with D maybe TRBD1 (5 bases). The CDR3 is 13 residues long. The germline V and J ends were trimmed by 1 base and 7 bases, with 10 bases remaining between them. CDR1 is SGHTA and CDR2 is FQGNSA in the germline V gene. CDR3 sequence reads: CASSLGRGVGYTF. The CDR3 nucleotides are TGTGCCAGCAGCTTAGGTCGGGGGGTTGGCTACACCTTC.

This clone showed up many times. The chain links TRBV20-1 to TRBJ2-5; D gene ambiguous. V lost 4 bases and J 3 bases, leaving 6 bases between the germline ends. The CDR3 sequence is 11 residues long. CDR1 and CDR2 from the germline V gene are DFQATT and SNEGSKA (reference sequence). The CDR3 protein is CSATIKETQYF. CDR3 bases: TGCAGTGCTACTATCAAAGAGACCCAGTACTTC.

With regard to this clone: Since the CDR3 does not end with the conserved phenylalanine or tryptophan, this likely comes from a read error. The chain is built from TRBV5-8 and TRBJ1-1, with D tentatively TRBD1 (5 bases). The germline V gene has CDR1 SGHTS and CDR2 YDEGEE. With 0 bases removed from V and 7 bases from J, the gap between germline ends came to 16 bases. This CDR3 spans 15 amino acids. The DNA for the CDR3 is TGTGCCAGCAGCTTGGGGCAGGGAGGGTGGAATGAAGCTTTCCTT. Its protein is CASSLGQGGWNEAFL.

This clone occurred a few times. V and J are TRBV6-1 and TRBJ1-2; weak D call: TRBD1 (5 bases). Trimming took off 7 bases at V and 4 bases at J, with 16 bases between the two ends. Germline V lookup: CDR1 MNHNS, CDR2 SASEGT. The CDR3 contains 14 residues. For the CDR3, the DNA is TGTGCCAGCACCGAGTGGGGGTTGAGCTATGGCTACACCTTC. Encoded protein: CASTEWGLSYGYTF.

This clone occurred a few times. This sequence joins TRBV27 and TRBJ2-3; D is undetermined. Germline CDR1 is MNHEY and CDR2 is SMNVEV (reference sequence). Deletions cut 3 bases from V and 3 bases from J, with 16 bases between. CDR3 length: 16 residues. CDR3 DNA sequence: TGTGCCAGCAGTTTCCGTCCTCGGGTCCAAACAGATACGCAGTATTTT. Translating it yields CASSFRPRVQTDTQYF.

This clone was recorded many times. V gene TRBV28 combines with J gene TRBJ2-7; 8 bases map to TRBD1. Germline CDR1 MDHEN, CDR2 SYDVKM. The length of the CDR3 is 15 residues. V dropped 6 bases and J dropped 0; count of bases not matched to a gene: 7. The CDR3 DNA follows: TGTGCCAGCAGCCGATTGACAGGGGCCTCCTACGAGCAGTACTTC. It yields the protein CASSRLTGASYEQYF.

This clone was observed a handful of times. This chain links TRBV24-1 with TRBJ2-3; D is undetermined. The CDR3 is made up of 12 amino acids. The V end was cut by 10 bases, the J end by 0 bases, with 7 bases between. Germline loops: CDR1 KGHDR, CDR2 SFDVKD. The CDR3 DNA reads as TGTGCCACTGCGTCTAGCACAGATACGCAGTATTTT. This encodes CATASSTDTQYF.

Points on this clone: The sample contains more than one DNA sequence encoding this CDR3. The chain's CDR3 is CSVVSRGANNEQFF. Here the CDR3 DNA reads TGCAGCGTTGTATCGAGGGGGGCGAACAATGAGCAGTTCTTC. This chain joins TRBV29-1 and TRBJ2-1; D possibly uses TRBD1 or TRBD2 (6 bases each). CDR1 is SQVTM and CDR2 is ANQGSEA in the germline V gene. CDR3 size: 14 residues. V lost 4 bases and J 5 bases, leaving 15 bases between the germline ends.

In this sample, this clone turned up many times. The V and J genes are TRBV5-4 and TRBJ2-1, with TRBD1 identical over 9 bases. CDR1 SGHNT and CDR2 YYREEE come from the germline V gene (reference sequence). After removal of 4 bases from V and 4 bases from J, the junction contained 9 bases not matched to a gene. The CDR3 is 16 residues long. The CDR3 sequence: CASSGGQGRHYNEQFF. DNA for the CDR3: TGTGCCAGCAGCGGTGGACAGGGGCGGCATTACAATGAGCAGTTCTTC. The full variable domain, with the rest looked up from reference TRBV5-4 and TRBJ2-1, is ETGVTQSPTHLIKTRGQQVTLRCSSQSGHNTVSWYQQALGQGPQFIFQYYREEENGRGNFPPRFSGLQFPNYSSELNVNALELDDSALYLCASSGGQGRHYNEQFFGPGTRLTVL.

This clone was seen at least ten times. V gene TRBV4-1 combines with J gene TRBJ2-5; weak D call: TRBD2 (6 bases). This CDR3 spans 16 amino acids. In germline, CDR1 is MGHRA, CDR2 YSYEKL. V lost 3 bases and J 2 bases, leaving 16 bases between the germline ends. In nucleotides, the CDR3 is TGCGCCAGCAGCCAGGCGGGAAAATTGGAACAAGAGACCCAGTACTTC. Encoded protein: CASSQAGKLEQETQYF.

This clone showed up many times. DNA for the CDR3: TGTGCCAGCAGTCCAGAAGGTCTTGGCTACACCTTC. This encodes CASSPEGLGYTF. The chain links TRBV12-3 or TRBV12-4 to TRBJ1-2, with no clear D. Trimming stripped 5 bases from V and 7 bases from J, with 11 bases between. The CDR3 totals 12 residues.

This clone has ten or more counts. V and J are TRBV5-6 and TRBJ1-2; no firm D call. V was trimmed by 2 bases and J by 3 bases, leaving 8 bases between them. The V gene's germline CDR1 is SGHDT and CDR2 YYEEEE. The CDR3 runs to 13 residues. CDR3 loop: CASSFPDYYGYTF. The CDR3 bases are TGTGCCAGCAGCTTTCCGGACTACTATGGCTACACCTTC. Supplemented by reference TRBV5-6 and TRBJ1-2, the full variable domain reads DAGVTQSPTHLIKTRGQQVTLRCSPKSGHDTVSWYQQALGQGPQFIFQYYEEEERQRGNFPDRFSGHQFPNYSSELNVNALLLGDSALYLCASSFPDYYGYTFGSGTRLTVV.

This clone has a count of ten or more. V usage is TRBV3-1 and J usage is TRBJ1-2, with D possibly being TRBD1 (6 bases). V shed 5 bases and J shed 8 bases, with 12 bases lying between them. The CDR3 is made up of 12 amino acids. Germline V lookup: CDR1 LGHDT, CDR2 YNNKEL (reference sequence). CDR3: CASSSGAGGYTF. DNA for the CDR3: TGTGCCAGCAGCTCAGGGGCCGGAGGCTACACCTTC.

This clone showed up many times. The rearrangement links TRBV6-1 to TRBJ1-2; a weak D match, TRBD1 (5 bases). The ends were cut back, 3 bases at V and 2 bases at J, with 16 bases in the middle. CDR3 length: 16 residues. Germline V gives CDR1 MNHNS, CDR2 SASEGT. CDR3 sequence: CASSDGGAGGNYGYTF. The CDR3 DNA reads as TGTGCCAGCAGTGACGGTGGGGCAGGAGGGAACTATGGCTACACCTTC.

This clone has at least ten counts. The V call is TRBV9, the J call TRBJ1-2; D is possibly TRBD1 (5 bases). V was trimmed by 5 bases and J by 4 bases, leaving 21 bases between them. Per the germline V gene, CDR1 is SGDLS and CDR2 is YYNGEE. The CDR3 sequence is 16 residues long. The CDR3 bases are TGTGCCAGCAGTGAGCTCGTGAAGACAGCCTTCTATGGCTACACCTTC. Residues: CASSELVKTAFYGYTF.

By share, this clone ranks as medium-sized. The rearrangement uses TRBV6-1 and TRBJ1-5, with TRBD1 identical over 9 bases. Per the germline V gene, CDR1 is MNHNS and CDR2 is SASEGT. Losses at the gene ends were 5 bases for V and 2 bases for J; bases not matched to a gene: 7. The CDR3 runs 16 residues. Written as DNA, the CDR3 is TGTGCCAGCAGTTCCCCGCGACAGGGGGGCAATCAGCCCCAGCATTTT. It encodes CASSSPRQGGNQPQHF.

The chain couples TRBV27 to TRBJ2-2, with TRBD1 matching over 8 bases. The V and J ends lost 8 bases and 4 bases, in that order; junction bases with no gene match: 6. Looked up from germline, CDR1 is MNHEY and CDR2 is SMNVEV (reference sequence). This CDR3 is built from 14 residues. The CDR3 is CASGDRYSTGELFF. The CDR3 DNA reads TGTGCCAGCGGGGACAGGTATAGCACCGGGGAGCTGTTTTTT.

By sample fraction, this clone is medium-sized (0.01 to 0.1%). The chain has TRBV12-3 or TRBV12-4 and TRBJ2-2, with TRBD2 matching 14 bases. Trimming took 3 bases from V and 3 from J; bases not matched to a gene: 3. CDR3 size: 17 residues. The CDR3 region has the DNA TGTGCCAGCAGTTTGACTAGCGGGAGGGCTTACACCGGGGAGCTGTTTTTT. Amino acids: CASSLTSGRAYTGELFF.